These 9 T cell receptor beta chains were all obtained from the same sample, sequenced in a study of blood T cells in healthy people across ages (dated by TCRdb to the mid-2010s). The library was generated by 5' RACE. Sequencing was performed on an Illumina HiSeq 2500. A second PCR of about 6 to 11 cycles was performed with a sample-barcoded 5' primer and a J-beta primer mix. TCRdb passed the public sequencing reads through fastp at Q25 and MiXCR, retaining productive beta sequences. Rows are unified per CDR3 protein, each entry keeping the most common DNA and genes. This sample comprises about 930,000 distinct CDR3 sequences, about 27% of them detected only once. Roughly a tenth of the sample is taken by the ten largest. A further study also used this sample, focusing on T cells of mothers and their children.

The source material was blood. These receptors all come from a woman aged 35 to 49 in good health.

The CDR3 DNA is TGTGCCAGCAGCTTAGTTTCTGGACAGGTATACATCGAGTTCTTC. This codes for CASSLVSGQVYIEFF. The chain uses TRBV7-6 and TRBJ2-1, with 7 bases matching TRBD1. The CDR3 spans 15 residues. Germline CDR1 SGHVS, CDR2 FNYEAQ. V trimming: 1 base; J trimming: 14 bases; junction bases outside the gene matches: 14.

J is TRBJ1-2 and V is TRBV12-3 or TRBV12-4; tentatively, D is TRBD1 (5 bases). V dropped 7 bases and J dropped 8 bases, with 17 bases sitting between them. The CDR3 consists of 13 residues. CDR3 in amino acids: CASTPGQGRGYTF. Here the CDR3 DNA reads TGTGCCAGCACCCCGGGGCAGGGCCGGGGCTACACCTTC.

This clonotype was found many times. The chain carries TRBV5-6 and TRBJ2-1; no definite D call. Trimming took 0 bases from V and 5 from J, leaving 9 bases between them. This CDR3 comprises 14 residues. Germline assignment: CDR1 SGHDT and CDR2 YYEEEE. CDR3 residues: CASSLGPVNNEQFF. The CDR3 region has the DNA TGTGCCAGCAGCTTGGGGCCCGTCAACAATGAGCAGTTCTTC. Drawing the rest from reference TRBV5-6 and TRBJ2-1, the complete variable domain is DAGVTQSPTHLIKTRGQQVTLRCSPKSGHDTVSWYQQALGQGPQFIFQYYEEEERQRGNFPDRFSGHQFPNYSSELNVNALLLGDSALYLCASSLGPVNNEQFFGPGTRLTVL.

In its sample, this clonotype was seen a few times. V is TRBV20-1 and J is TRBJ1-5, with 7 positions matching TRBD1. Unmatched junction bases numbered 9, after V lost 3 bases and J lost 1 base. Germline CDR1 DFQATT, CDR2 SNEGSKA (reference sequence). The CDR3 loop spans 16 amino acids. The DNA for the CDR3 is TGCAGTGCTAGTGGGGCTCAGGGGGGGAGCAATCAGCCCCAGCATTTT. Residues: CSASGAQGGSNQPQHF.

This clonotype came up many times. The J gene is TRBJ2-5, the V gene TRBV3-1; 9 bases map to TRBD1. J was trimmed by 6 bases and V by 2 bases; bases with no gene match: 7. The germline V gene has CDR1 LGHDT and CDR2 YNNKEL (reference sequence). This CDR3 contains 15 residues. For the CDR3, the DNA is TGTGCCAGCAGCCAACGATTTGACAGGGGGAAGACCCAGTACTTC. Translation gives CASSQRFDRGKTQYF.

The chain employs TRBV7-9 and TRBJ1-2; D gene uncertain. Germline lookup yields CDR1 SEHNR and CDR2 FQNEAQ (reference sequence). V lost 0 bases, J lost 8 bases, and 7 bases lay in between. The CDR3 contains 12 residues. CDR3 region: CASSLAVEGYTF. The CDR3, as DNA: TGTGCCAGCAGCTTAGCTGTCGAGGGCTACACCTTC.

The gene calls are TRBV7-9 and TRBJ2-5; TRBD2 aligns across 9 bases. The length of the CDR3 is 17 residues. CDR1 and CDR2 from the germline V gene are SEHNR and FQNEAQ (reference sequence). Trimming cost V 5 bases and J 0 bases; bases outside gene matches: 10. CDR3 sequence (DNA): TGTGCCAGCAGCCAGAATCTCCAGCGGGGGGACCAAGAGACCCAGTACTTC. As protein: CASSQNLQRGDQETQYF.

This clonotype was detected only a few times. The chain is built from TRBV5-5 and TRBJ2-5; 10 bases map to TRBD1. V lost 4 bases, J lost 5 bases, and 8 bases stayed unmatched. The CDR3 sequence is 15 residues long. Per germline, CDR1 SGHKS and CDR2 YYEKEE (reference sequence). The DNA for the CDR3 is TGTGCCAGCAGCCGGGACAGGGGAACACAGGAGACCCAGTACTTC. Translating gives CASSRDRGTQETQYF.

This clonotype was detected only once. The V gene is TRBV19, the J gene TRBJ2-5, with 7 nucleotides matching TRBD1. Trimming at V came to 6 bases and at J to 5 bases, leaving 9 bases not matched to a gene. This CDR3 has 14 residues. The germline V gene has CDR1 LNHDA and CDR2 SQIVND (reference sequence). The CDR3 spells CASSTTGVGETQYF. The CDR3 DNA sequence: TGTGCCAGTAGCACCACAGGGGTTGGGGAGACCCAGTACTTC.